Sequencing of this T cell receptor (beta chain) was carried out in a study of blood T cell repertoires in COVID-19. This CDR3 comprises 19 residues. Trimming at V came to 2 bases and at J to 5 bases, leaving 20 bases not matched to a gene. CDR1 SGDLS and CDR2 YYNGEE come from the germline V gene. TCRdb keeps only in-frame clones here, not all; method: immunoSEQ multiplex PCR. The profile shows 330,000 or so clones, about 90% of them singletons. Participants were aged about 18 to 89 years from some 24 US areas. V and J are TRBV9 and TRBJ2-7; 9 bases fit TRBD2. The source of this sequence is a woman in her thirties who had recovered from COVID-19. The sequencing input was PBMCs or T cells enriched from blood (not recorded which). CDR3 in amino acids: CASSVGGGGTFGTHNEQYF. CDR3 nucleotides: TGTGCCAGCAGCGTGGGCGGGGGGGGCACTTTTGGTACCCACAACGAGCAGTACTTC.